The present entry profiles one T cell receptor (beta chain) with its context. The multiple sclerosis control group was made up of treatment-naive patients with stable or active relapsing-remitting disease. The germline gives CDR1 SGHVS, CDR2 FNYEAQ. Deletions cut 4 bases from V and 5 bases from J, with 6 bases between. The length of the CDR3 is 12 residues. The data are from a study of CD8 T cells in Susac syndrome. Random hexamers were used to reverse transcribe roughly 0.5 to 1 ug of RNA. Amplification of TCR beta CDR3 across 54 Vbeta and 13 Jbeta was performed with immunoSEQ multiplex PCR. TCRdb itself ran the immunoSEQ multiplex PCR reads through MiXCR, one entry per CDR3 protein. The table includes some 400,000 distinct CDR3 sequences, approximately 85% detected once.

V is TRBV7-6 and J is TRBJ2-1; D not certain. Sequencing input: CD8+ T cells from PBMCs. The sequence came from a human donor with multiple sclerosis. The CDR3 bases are TGTGCCAGCAGCTCCCAGGACAATGAGCAGTTCTTC. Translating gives CASSSQDNEQFF.